This T cell receptor (beta chain) came from a study of T-cell memory formation after mild COVID-19. This clonotype was observed a few times. Germline V gene sequence: CDR1 SGHDN, CDR2 FVKESK. This CDR3 spans 19 amino acids. V was clipped by 1 base and J by 0 bases; unmatched bases: 5. TCRdb re-analysed the 5' RACE reads in MiXCR, keeping a single row per CDR3 protein. The data contain about 560,000 distinct CDR3 sequences, around 17% of them singletons. The V gene is TRBV14, the J gene TRBJ2-1, with 14 nucleotides matching TRBD2. Sequenced input: PBMCs or a T cell subset sorted from them (not recorded which). The clonotype comes from an adult woman who had mild COVID-19 (a few samples of this study predate the infection). Cell type and time point are not known. The CDR3 DNA reads TGTGCCAGCAGCCAAGCAAGACTAGCGGGGGGGAGCTCCTACAATGAGCAGTTCTTC. This encodes CASSQARLAGGSSYNEQFF.